Listed below are T cell receptor beta chains from one sample, sequenced in a study of cytomegalovirus exposure and HLA in healthy donors. The repertoire was sequenced with immunoSEQ multiplex PCR; TCRdb's copy has only in-frame clones and lacks some. The sample table sets out approximately 110,000 clones. Specimen: PBMCs. The receptors originated from a man aged 35-49 years in good health and CMV-seronegative. Each CDR3 is given with its conserved first and last residue. A D gene is named only where the DNA matches it firmly.

v_gene,d_gene,j_gene,CDR3nt,CDR3aa
TRBV21-1,-,TRBJ1-2,TGTGCCAGCAGCAAAGGTAGAGACAGGGCTCTACAGGACTATGGCTACACCTTC,CASSKGRDRALQDYGYTF
TRBV5-1,TRBD1,TRBJ1-2,TGCGCCAGCAGCTTGGGACAGGGAAACTATGGCTACACCTTC,CASSLGQGNYGYTF
TRBV7-6,-,TRBJ2-5,TGTGCCAGCAGCCCGGGACTCCAAGAGACCCAGTACTTC,CASSPGLQETQYF
TRBV6-6,TRBD1,TRBJ2-7,TGTGCCATATCCAACACAGGGGTCTCCTACGAGCAGTACTTC,CAISNTGVSYEQYF
TRBV6-5,TRBD1,TRBJ1-5,TGTGCCAGCAGCCTTGACAGGGGGGGCCAGCCCCAGCATTTT,CASSLDRGGQPQHF
TRBV5-6,-,TRBJ1-2,TGTGCCAGCAGCTCGTTCAGGGTACACACCTTC,CASSSFRVHTF
TRBV11-3,TRBD2,TRBJ2-7,TGTGCCAGCAGCTTTTCAGCGGGAGGATCCTACGAGCAGTACTTC,CASSFSAGGSYEQYF
TRBV11-2,-,TRBJ2-5,TGTGCCAGCAGGCTCTGGGGAACAGGAAAAGAGACCCAGTACTTC,CASRLWGTGKETQYF
TRBV2,-,TRBJ2-2,TGTGCCACCGGGGGAGGGGGGACCGGGGAGCTGTTTTTT,CATGGGGTGELFF
TRBV5-1,TRBD2,TRBJ2-2,TGCGCCAGCAGCGCGGGACTAGCGGGATCTATCGGGGAGCTGTTTTTT,CASSAGLAGSIGELFF
TRBV11-2,-,TRBJ1-6,TGTGCCAGCAGCTTCGGTACCCTCAATTCACCCCTCCACTTT,CASSFGTLNSPLHF
TRBV11-2,-,TRBJ1-6,TGTGCCAGCAGCTTACCAGGGCTAGGCTCACCCCTCCACTTT,CASSLPGLGSPLHF
TRBV6-6,TRBD2,TRBJ2-2,TGTGCCAGCGGACTAGCCGGTACCGGGGAGCTGTTTTTT,CASGLAGTGELFF
TRBV28,TRBD2,TRBJ2-1,TGTGCCTGTGGGGGGGTAGCGGGAGTGTATATAAATGAGCAGTTCTTC,CACGGVAGVYINEQFF
TRBV19,-,TRBJ1-1,TGTGCCACTGATTACGGGTTGAACACTGAAGCTTTCTTT,CATDYGLNTEAFF
TRBV15,TRBD1,TRBJ2-7,TGTGCCACCAGCGCCGACAGGGGGCTAACCTACGAGCAGTACTTC,CATSADRGLTYEQYF
TRBV5-1,-,TRBJ1-1,TGCGCCAGCAGCCCAGGTGGGGCGTACACTGAAGCTTTCTTT,CASSPGGAYTEAFF
TRBV7-2,-,TRBJ2-7,TGTGCCAGCAGCCCAGGCAGGATCTCCTACGAGCAGTACTTC,CASSPGRISYEQYF
TRBV6-5,-,TRBJ1-2,TGTGCCAGCAGTTCCCTCCTTGGGGGGGGCGCGGGTGGCTACACCTTC,CASSSLLGGGAGGYTF
TRBV13,TRBD2,TRBJ2-7,TGTGCCAGCAGCACCCCGACTAGCGGGGGCTACGAGCAGTACTTC,CASSTPTSGGYEQYF
TRBV5-4,TRBD2,TRBJ2-7,TGTGCCAGCAGCCAGAAGGGACTAGCGGGATTCTACGAGCAGTACTTC,CASSQKGLAGFYEQYF
TRBV5-4,-,TRBJ2-5,TGTGCCAGCAGCTTGGCATCTCGGGAGTTGGAGACCCAGTACTTC,CASSLASRELETQYF
TRBV15,TRBD2,TRBJ2-1,TGTGCCACCAGCAGGCCGGGACTAGCGGGACTCAATGAGCAGTTCTTC,CATSRPGLAGLNEQFF
TRBV29-1,TRBD1,TRBJ1-2,TGCAGCGTGGAGGGGGCAAAGGGCGGCTACACCTTC,CSVEGAKGGYTF